Listed below are T cell receptor beta chains from one sample, sequenced in a study of T-cell reconstitution after alpha-beta-depleted transplantation in children. TCRdb processed the PCR reads anew with MiXCR; each CDR3 protein has one entry. The sample includes about 130,000 distinct CDR3 sequences, roughly 10% of them seen just once. This material consisted of PBMCs, mostly from graft donor cells, taken 180 days after TCRalphabeta/CD19-depleted stem cell transplant. These receptors were collected from a girl under three years old who had a stem cell transplant for combined immunodeficiency, so the T cells may come from the graft donor. CDR3s include the opening cysteine and the closing phenylalanine or tryptophan. The D gene is left open where the match is weak. A row's size may be missing; if present it is once, few, many or a size class.

>TRBJ2-1|TRBV5-1|.|.
CASSLRWDEQFF
TGCGCCAGCAGCCTCAGGTGGGATGAGCAGTTCTTC
>TRBJ1-1|TRBV20-1|.|few
CSARSREGTSEAFF
TGCAGTGCTAGATCAAGGGAGGGGACCTCCGAAGCTTTCTTT
>TRBJ2-5|TRBV12-3/TRBV12-4|.|.
CASSFGPGLQETQYF
TGTGCCAGCAGTTTTGGACCGGGGCTTCAGGAGACCCAGTACTTC
>TRBJ1-1|TRBV10-3|.|.
CAISGPDEAFF
TGTGCCATCAGTGGACCTGATGAAGCTTTCTTT
>TRBJ1-2|TRBV20-1|.|few
CSASFNLGYGYTF
TGCAGTGCTAGTTTCAACCTGGGCTATGGCTACACCTTC
>TRBJ2-7|TRBV5-1|.|few
CASSSPTGYEQYF
TGCGCCAGCAGCTCGCCCACAGGCTACGAGCAGTACTTC
>TRBJ2-4|TRBV5-1|.|.
CASSLEGQNIQYF
TGCGCCAGCAGCTTGGAGGGACAAAACATTCAGTACTTC
>TRBJ2-6|TRBV12-3/TRBV12-4|.|few
CASSLGGAGANVLTF
TGTGCCAGCAGTTTAGGAGGGGCTGGGGCCAACGTCCTGACTTTC
>TRBJ2-2|TRBV27|.|few
CASSLYSGTAGELFF
TGTGCCAGCAGTCTCTACTCAGGGACGGCCGGGGAGCTGTTTTTT
>TRBJ2-3|TRBV20-1|.|many
CSALTLEPFTQYF
TGCAGTGCTCTAACCTTGGAGCCCTTTACGCAGTATTTT
>TRBJ1-2|TRBV20-1|.|.
CSARGLLLASYGYTF
TGCAGTGCTAGAGGCCTCTTACTGGCCAGCTATGGCTACACCTTC
>TRBJ2-1|TRBV5-1|.|few
CASSLEGVPLYNEQFF
TGCGCCAGCAGCTTGGAGGGCGTCCCCCTTTACAATGAGCAGTTCTTC
>TRBJ2-1|TRBV20-1|TRBD1|few
CSARRQGSNEQFF
TGCAGTGCTAGACGACAGGGGTCCAATGAGCAGTTCTTC
>TRBJ2-7|TRBV7-2|TRBD2|few
CASSLGPSGASYEQYF
TGTGCCAGCAGCTTAGGTCCTAGCGGGGCCTCCTACGAGCAGTACTTC
>TRBJ2-5|TRBV20-1|TRBD1|.
CSAQGQTKTQYF
TGCAGTGCTCAGGGACAGACAAAGACCCAGTACTTC
>TRBJ1-2|TRBV12-3/TRBV12-4|.|many
CASSLNQLNYGYTF
TGTGCCAGCAGTTTAAATCAACTCAACTATGGCTACACCTTC
>TRBJ2-7|TRBV5-1|TRBD1|few
CASSLDGTGVTYEQYF
TGCGCCAGCAGCCTGGACGGGACAGGGGTTACGTACGAGCAGTACTTC
>TRBJ2-7|TRBV7-2|TRBD2|many
CASSLWTSGSYEQYF
TGTGCCAGCAGCTTGTGGACTAGCGGCTCCTACGAGCAGTACTTC
>TRBJ2-7|TRBV5-1|.|many
CASSPDMPYEQYF
TGCGCCAGCAGCCCGGACATGCCCTACGAGCAGTACTTC
>TRBJ2-7|TRBV12-3/TRBV12-4|.|many
CASSSTASYEQYF
TGTGCCAGCAGCAGCACAGCGAGCTACGAGCAGTACTTC
>TRBJ1-4|TRBV12-3/TRBV12-4|TRBD1|.
CASSPDRDREEEKLFF
TGTGCCAGCAGTCCTGACCGGGACAGGGAAGAAGAAAAACTGTTTTTT
>TRBJ2-6|TRBV12-3/TRBV12-4|.|.
CASSKTGRGGGANVLTF
TGTGCCAGCAGCAAGACTGGCAGGGGTGGTGGGGCCAACGTCCTGACTTTC
>TRBJ2-1|TRBV7-8|TRBD1|.
CASSLGRTGAYNEQFF
TGTGCCAGCAGCTTAGGGCGGACAGGGGCGTACAATGAGCAGTTCTTC
>TRBJ2-6|TRBV10-3|.|.
CAISESIIRRPSGANVLTF
TGTGCCATCAGTGAGTCGATAATTCGGCGGCCCTCTGGGGCCAACGTCCTGACTTTC
>TRBJ1-4|TRBV5-5|TRBD1|.
CASSFVSGTGNEKLFF
TGTGCCAGCAGCTTTGTGTCCGGGACAGGGAACGAAAAACTGTTTTTT
>TRBJ2-1|TRBV29-1|TRBD2|many
CSVKRTSGSRRSEQFF
TGCAGCGTCAAGAGGACTAGCGGGAGTCGAAGGAGTGAGCAGTTCTTC
>TRBJ1-6|TRBV12-3/TRBV12-4|.|few
CASSLRSNSPLHF
TGTGCCAGCAGTTTAAGATCTAATTCACCCCTCCACTTT
>TRBJ2-5|TRBV7-2|.|.
CASVAGKETQYF
TGTGCCAGCGTCGCAGGGAAAGAGACCCAGTACTTC
>TRBJ2-7|TRBV20-1|.|.
CSARFQARYEQYF
TGCAGTGCTAGATTCCAGGCCCGGTACGAGCAGTACTTC
>TRBJ2-7|TRBV6-2/TRBV6-3|.|.
CASSYSDDYEQYF
TGTGCCAGCAGTTACTCCGACGACTACGAGCAGTACTTC